This T cell receptor (beta chain) was obtained from a study of blood T cell repertoires in COVID-19. At the level of the study: Whether acute or convalescent, the COVID-19 samples came from the United States, Italy and Spain. T cells, B-cell-depleted T cells, or PBMCs supplied cDNA or gDNA.

Methods used by the authors: By means of reference gene primer amplification, nucleated cell counts were estimated. Produced via immunoSEQ multiplex PCR; TCRdb's table is partial and in-frame only. V, J and clone size reflect that table, while D and trimming were determined from the DNA. Seen here are about 110,000 clones, roughly 88% observed once, and the top ten hold 7.9%. The germline V and J ends were trimmed by 6 bases and 7 bases, with 20 bases remaining between them. The CDR3 contains 14 residues. Germline CDR1 is SGHNT and CDR2 is YYREEE (reference sequence). The TCR comes from a woman of 80 years or more with active or convalescent COVID-19. Sequences were obtained from peripheral blood. The genes are TRBV5-4 and TRBJ2-7; maybe TRBD1 (6 bases). In DNA form, the CDR3 reads TGTGCCAGCAATACCGACCAGGGGCGCAGGGAGCAGTACTTC. Its protein product is CASNTDQGRREQYF.